Each of the 21 T cell receptor beta chains below was sequenced from the same sample in a study of CD8 T cells in Susac syndrome. With random hexamers, reverse transcription was performed on roughly 0.5 to 1 ug of RNA. Using its own MiXCR run on the immunoSEQ multiplex PCR reads, TCRdb lists one record per CDR3 protein. This table has some 200,000 distinct CDR3 sequences, less than 95% appearing once. The sample was CD4+ T cells from PBMCs. All receptors derive from a human donor in good health.

The J gene is TRBJ2-1, the V gene TRBV4-2, with D unclear. Germline CDR1 LGHNA, CDR2 YNFKEQ. CDR3 length equals 13 residues. The ends were cut back, 2 bases at V and 5 bases at J, with 7 bases in the middle. In DNA form, the CDR3 reads TGTGCCAGCAGCCAATGGGGTAACAATGAGCAGTTCTTC. Translated: CASSQWGNNEQFF.

In this sample, this clonotype turned up once. The CDR3 protein is CSANTGIRAGDTQYF. CDR3 sequence (DNA): TGCAGTGCAAATACAGGGATCAGAGCAGGAGATACGCAGTATTTT. The chain has TRBV20-1 and TRBJ2-3; possibly TRBD1 for D (6 bases). Trimming left V 6 bases short and J 5 bases short, with 21 bases between. This CDR3 is 15 amino acids long. The germline gives CDR1 DFQATT, CDR2 SNEGSKA (reference sequence).

The chain recombines TRBV4-3 with TRBJ2-6; D call uncertain. Trimming left V 8 bases short and J 1 base short, with 9 bases between. The CDR3 totals 14 residues. Germline V gene lookup returns CDR1 LGHNA and CDR2 YSLEER. The DNA of the CDR3 is TGCGCCAGCCGCGAGGTGTCTGGGGCCAACGTCCTGACTTTC. This gives the protein CASREVSGANVLTF.

The chain recombines TRBV28 with TRBJ2-7, with D tentatively TRBD1 or TRBD2 (5 bases each). Germline CDR1 is MDHEN and CDR2 is SYDVKM. V lost 4 bases to trimming and J lost 1 base, with 8 bases between them. CDR3 length: 13 amino acids. As DNA, the CDR3 is TGTGCCAGCAGTTGGGGGTTTTCCTACGAGCAGTACTTC. Its protein product is CASSWGFSYEQYF.

V and J are TRBV14 and TRBJ2-3; D possibly matches TRBD1 or TRBD2 (5 bases each). This CDR3 spans 15 amino acids. Per germline, CDR1 SGHDN and CDR2 FVKESK. Trimming stripped 4 bases from V and 2 bases from J, with 13 bases between. The CDR3 region is CASSLFEGLTDTQYF. DNA of the CDR3: TGTGCCAGCAGCCTATTCGAGGGGCTCACAGATACGCAGTATTTT. Full variable domain (missing parts from reference TRBV14 and TRBJ2-3): EAGVTQFPSHSVIEKGQTVTLRCDPISGHDNLYWYRRVMGKEIKFLLHFVKESKQDESGMPNNRFLAERTGGTYSTLKVQPAELEDSGVYFCASSLFEGLTDTQYFGPGTRLTVL.

The chain recombines TRBV30 with TRBJ2-1, with 9 nucleotides matching TRBD2. The CDR3 runs 15 residues. After removal of 0 bases from V and 2 bases from J, the junction contained 2 bases not matched to a gene. Per germline, CDR1 GTSNPN and CDR2 SVGIG (reference sequence). CDR3 bases: TGTGCCTGGAGTGTTCTAGCGGGACCCTACAATGAGCAGTTCTTC. Amino acids: CAWSVLAGPYNEQFF.

This rearrangement joins TRBV30 to TRBJ2-6, with D uncertain. The CDR3 is 14 amino acids. Germline loops: CDR1 GTSNPN, CDR2 SVGIG (reference sequence). V lost 0 bases and J lost 12, with 15 bases in between. CDR3 DNA sequence: TGTGCCTGGAGTGTTTCCGGGTCCTACGGCGTCCTGACTTTC. Translation gives CAWSVSGSYGVLTF.

This chain links TRBV7-2 with TRBJ2-3; 8 bases agree with TRBD1. CDR1 is SGHTA, CDR2 FQGNSA, per germline. The CDR3 runs to 15 residues. After removal of 5 bases from V and 4 bases from J, the junction contained 8 bases not matched to a gene. As DNA, the CDR3 is TGTGCCAGCAGCCATAGGACAGGGAGTGCAGATACGCAGTATTTT. Its protein product is CASSHRTGSADTQYF.

CDR3 protein: CSASSRGYEQYF. CDR3 DNA sequence: TGCAGTGCTAGTTCCAGGGGGTACGAGCAGTACTTC. The chain is built from TRBV20-1 and TRBJ2-7; 7 bases are a match to TRBD1. J was trimmed by 4 bases and V by 3 bases; bases with no gene match: 3. CDR1 and CDR2 (germline): DFQATT, SNEGSKA (reference sequence). The CDR3 covers 12 residues.

The chain has TRBV29-1 and TRBJ2-3; 7 bases are shared with TRBD2. Trimming took 8 bases from V and 4 from J; bases not matched to a gene: 9. The germline gives CDR1 SQVTM, CDR2 ANQGSEA. The CDR3 has 13 amino acids. CDR3 sequence reads: CSPRGSGADTQYF. The CDR3 region has the DNA TGCAGCCCCCGCGGGAGCGGCGCAGATACGCAGTATTTT.

The genes are TRBV4-2 and TRBJ2-1; TRBD2 matches at 8 bases. Losses at the gene ends were 4 bases for V and 5 bases for J; bases not matched to a gene: 7. There are 15 residues in the CDR3. Per germline, CDR1 LGHNA and CDR2 YNFKEQ. In DNA form, the CDR3 reads TGTGCCAGCAGCCCGGGGGGAGCGGGAGACAATGAGCAGTTCTTC. This sequence encodes CASSPGGAGDNEQFF.

V usage is TRBV23-1 and J usage is TRBJ1-4; D unclear. TRBV23-1 is filed as an ORF, its function uncertain. This CDR3 has 15 residues. V lost 7 bases to trimming and J lost 7 bases, with 19 bases between them. The CDR3 is CASIFPGPKGEKLFF. Here the CDR3 DNA reads TGCGCCAGCATTTTTCCGGGCCCCAAGGGTGAAAAACTGTTTTTT.

The chain couples TRBV29-1 to TRBJ2-5; 11 nucleotides agree with TRBD1. CDR3 length: 13 amino acids. The junction had 5 bases not matched to a gene; V was cut back by 6 bases and J by 5 bases. Germline CDR1 SQVTM, CDR2 ANQGSEA. The CDR3 loop is CSVRTGGAETQYF. The CDR3 region has the DNA TGCAGCGTCCGGACAGGGGGCGCCGAGACCCAGTACTTC.

The chain recombines TRBV20-1 with TRBJ2-7; D remains ambiguous. The V end was cut by 6 bases, the J end by 4 bases, with 19 bases between. CDR1 DFQATT and CDR2 SNEGSKA come from the germline V gene (reference sequence). The CDR3 contains 14 residues. The CDR3 loop is CSALGPSKGYEQYF. The DNA of the CDR3 is TGCAGTGCGTTGGGCCCCTCGAAAGGGTACGAGCAGTACTTC.

The chain joins TRBV29-1 to TRBJ2-5; 11 nucleotides agree with TRBD2. Germline CDR1 and CDR2: SQVTM and ANQGSEA. V lost 4 bases to trimming and J lost 0 bases; unmatched junction nucleotides: 1. The CDR3 has 14 amino acids. The CDR3 loop is CSVASGRHQETQYF. In DNA form, the CDR3 reads TGCAGCGTTGCTAGCGGGAGGCACCAAGAGACCCAGTACTTC.

The rearrangement uses TRBV20-1 and TRBJ2-1; D uncertain. The CDR3 sequence is 11 residues long. Germline CDR1 DFQATT, CDR2 SNEGSKA (reference sequence). The CDR3 DNA follows: TGCAGCAGTAGCTCCTACAATGAGCAGTTCTTC. Protein product: CSSSSYNEQFF.

This clonotype was counted once. The chain uses TRBV25-1 and TRBJ2-3; D may be TRBD1 (6 bases). Germline CDR1 is MGHDK and CDR2 is SYGVNS. This CDR3 comprises 15 residues. Trimming left V 3 bases short and J 3 bases short, with 13 bases between. CDR3 nucleotide sequence: TGTGCCAGCAGTGACCTGTTGGGGGCAACAGATACGCAGTATTTT. Residues: CASSDLLGATDTQYF.

This rearrangement joins TRBV27 to TRBJ2-1, with D maybe TRBD2 (6 bases). Per the germline V gene, CDR1 is MNHEY and CDR2 is SMNVEV (reference sequence). CDR3 length equals 14 residues. Trimming took 4 bases from V and 0 from J, leaving 7 bases between them. CDR3 amino acids: CASSWGDSYNEQFF. The CDR3 bases are TGTGCCAGCAGTTGGGGGGACTCCTACAATGAGCAGTTCTTC.

The chain couples TRBV5-4 to TRBJ2-5, with 8 bases aligning to TRBD2. The germline V gene encodes CDR1 SGHNT and CDR2 YYREEE (reference sequence). Trimming took 0 bases from V and 5 from J; bases not matched to a gene: 6. The CDR3 is 15 residues long. CDR3 bases: TGTGCCAGCAGCTTGGACGCGGGAGGATGGGAGACCCAGTACTTC. This gives the protein CASSLDAGGWETQYF.

This rearrangement joins TRBV20-1 to TRBJ2-5; the D is unclear. The CDR3 totals 10 residues. The V end lost 4 bases, the J end lost 5 bases, and 5 bases lay between the germline ends. The germline CDR1 and CDR2 sequences are DFQATT and SNEGSKA (reference sequence). The CDR3 here is CSAIGETQYF. In DNA, the CDR3 is TGCAGTGCTATTGGGGAGACCCAGTACTTC.

This chain uses TRBV29-1 with TRBJ2-6; no definite D call. V lost 1 base, J lost 1 base, and 5 bases lay in between. Looked up from germline, CDR1 is SQVTM and CDR2 is ANQGSEA. The CDR3 consists of 14 residues. The CDR3 DNA is TGCAGCGTTGAAGGAGCATCTGGGGCCAACGTCCTGACTTTC. It yields the protein CSVEGASGANVLTF.